These T cell receptor beta chains were read from a single sample in a study of blood T cell repertoires in COVID-19. Sequencing was performed with immunoSEQ multiplex PCR; in TCRdb, only in-frame clones are kept and a portion is missing. The profile shows about 200,000 clones, approximately 80% of them singletons. Sequencing was carried out using peripheral blood. The receptors derive from a man in his 60s with COVID-19, enrolled during active disease. CDR3s include the opening cysteine and the closing phenylalanine or tryptophan. Each record gives: CDR3 DNA, CDR3 protein, clone size, D gene, V gene, J gene. The D gene is left open where the match is weak. Clone size is shown for a subset of rows, as once, few, many or a class of expanded clone.

TGTGCCAGCAGTGAGATGAGAGCCGGGGGGGAGCTGTTTTTT	CASSEMRAGGELFF	NA	NA	TRBV2	TRBJ2-2
TGTGCCATCAGTGAACTTTATAGCAATCAGCCCCAGCATTTT	CAISELYSNQPQHF	NA	NA	TRBV10-3	TRBJ1-5
TGTGCCACCAGCAGACAGACTTGGACTGAAGCTTTCTTT	CATSRQTWTEAFF	NA	NA	TRBV15	TRBJ1-1
TGTGCCTGGAGTGTTCTGGGAGGCGCATCCCTCCACTTT	CAWSVLGGASLHF	NA	NA	TRBV30	TRBJ1-6
TGTGCCACAACAGGGAGTGTTAACTATGGCTACACCTTC	CATTGSVNYGYTF	NA	NA	TRBV19	TRBJ1-2
TGTGCCAGCAGCTTGAGCAGGCCCCAGGGAGAGCAGTACTTC	CASSLSRPQGEQYF	few	NA	TRBV7-2	TRBJ2-7
TGTGCCAGCAGTTTTCAGCGGGAGACTGAAGCTTTCTTT	CASSFQRETEAFF	NA	NA	TRBV12-3/TRBV12-4	TRBJ1-1
TGTGCCACCAGCAGGGATCACAGGGGTAAGACTGAAGCTTTCTTT	CATSRDHRGKTEAFF	NA	TRBD1	TRBV15	TRBJ1-1
TGTGCCAGCACCCCGGCGGGCCGAGGAAATCAGCCCCAGCATTTT	CASTPAGRGNQPQHF	NA	NA	TRBV2	TRBJ1-5
TGCAGTGTTACAGGGGTAACTGAAGCTTTCTTT	CSVTGVTEAFF	NA	TRBD1	TRBV20-1	TRBJ1-1
TGTGCCAGCAGCCTCCCCGGGAGAGGGCGGTATGGCTACACCTTC	CASSLPGRGRYGYTF	NA	NA	TRBV7-8	TRBJ1-2
TGTGCCAGCAGCCAGACGGGGGGGCAGGCCAAGTACGAGCAGTACTTC	CASSQTGGQAKYEQYF	NA	TRBD2	TRBV28	TRBJ2-7
TGCGCCAGCAGCTTGACCCAGGGGAACACTGAAGCTTTCTTT	CASSLTQGNTEAFF	few	NA	TRBV5-1	TRBJ1-1
TGTGCCAGCACCAACTTTAAATATGAGCAGTTCTTC	CASTNFKYEQFF	NA	NA	TRBV3-1/TRBV3-2	TRBJ2-1
TGTGCCAGCAGTTACTCGGGCATCCTGAACACTGAAGCTTTCTTT	CASSYSGILNTEAFF	NA	NA	TRBV6-5	TRBJ1-1
TGTGCCAGCAGCCCCTTCTCAGGCGCAAGCAATCAGCCCCAGCATTTT	CASSPFSGASNQPQHF	NA	NA	TRBV4-2	TRBJ1-5
TGCGCCAGCAGCTTGGCAGGCACTGGAAACACCATATATTTT	CASSLAGTGNTIYF	NA	NA	TRBV5-1	TRBJ1-3
TGTGCCAGCAGCCAGGGGACAGGGATCGGGGAAGCTTTCTTT	CASSQGTGIGEAFF	NA	TRBD1	TRBV3-1/TRBV3-2	TRBJ1-1
TGTGCTTCAGGGGGACCCAAAACCATTCAGTACTTC	CASGGPKTIQYF	NA	TRBD1	TRBV12-5	TRBJ2-4
TGTGCCTGGACCTTGACAGGGGGCGGAACTGAAGCTTTCTTT	CAWTLTGGGTEAFF	NA	TRBD1	TRBV30	TRBJ1-1
TGTGCCAGCGTAATTGCAACTAATGAAAAACTGTTTTTT	CASVIATNEKLFF	once	NA	TRBV6-5	TRBJ1-4
TGTGCCAGCAGCCAAGGGACAGGGGGCAATCAGCCCCAGCATTTT	CASSQGTGGNQPQHF	NA	TRBD1	TRBV3-1/TRBV3-2	TRBJ1-5
TGCAGCTCGAGGGAGGACTGGACCTACGAGCAGTACTTC	CSSREDWTYEQYF	NA	NA	TRBV29-1	TRBJ2-7
TGTGCCAGCAGTTTATACAGCAGTGGCTACACCTTC	CASSLYSSGYTF	NA	NA	TRBV28	TRBJ1-2